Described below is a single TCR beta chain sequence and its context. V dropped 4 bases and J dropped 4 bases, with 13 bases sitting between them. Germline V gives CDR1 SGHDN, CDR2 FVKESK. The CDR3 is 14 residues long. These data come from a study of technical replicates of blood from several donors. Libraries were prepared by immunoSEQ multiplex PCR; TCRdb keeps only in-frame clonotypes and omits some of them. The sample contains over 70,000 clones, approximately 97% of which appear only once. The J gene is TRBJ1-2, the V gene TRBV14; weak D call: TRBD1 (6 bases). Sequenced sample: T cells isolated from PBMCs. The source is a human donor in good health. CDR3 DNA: TGTGCCAGCAGCCCGCGGACAGACTCCTATGGCTACACCTTC. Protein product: CASSPRTDSYGYTF.